Below are 8 T cell receptor beta chains sequenced from a single sample in a study of blood T cell repertoires in COVID-19. Measured with immunoSEQ multiplex PCR; TCRdb has only the in-frame clones, and not every one. The profile shows roughly 200,000 clones, around 83% of them singletons. Sequencing was done on a sample of peripheral blood. All receptors come from a man aged 35 to 55 with active or convalescent COVID-19.

V usage is TRBV24-1 and J usage is TRBJ1-5; TRBD1 might be the D (5 bases). V lost 4 bases to trimming and J lost 0 bases, with 12 bases between them. This CDR3 comprises 16 residues. Germline V lookup: CDR1 KGHDR, CDR2 SFDVKD. This CDR3 reads CATSEAGGVSNQPQHF. DNA for the CDR3: TGTGCCACCAGTGAGGCAGGAGGGGTTAGCAATCAGCCCCAGCATTTT.

This clone was seen a few times. V gene TRBV18 combines with J gene TRBJ1-4, with no clear D. Trimming pared 4 bases from V and 0 bases from J, leaving 12 bases between. The CDR3 sequence is 16 residues long. The germline CDR1 and CDR2 sequences are KGHSH and LQKENI. The CDR3 loop is CASSQTQDATNEKLFF. CDR3 DNA sequence: TGTGCCAGCTCACAGACGCAGGATGCAACTAATGAAAAACTGTTTTTT.

The chain is built from TRBV4-3 and TRBJ2-3; perhaps TRBD1 as D (5 bases). Germline CDR1 and CDR2: LGHNA and YSLEER. The CDR3 is 18 amino acids. Trimming shortened V by 0 bases and J by 0 bases, and 16 bases separated the two germline ends. This chain's CDR3 is CASSQDLQVLSSTDTQYF. The CDR3 DNA sequence: TGCGCCAGCAGCCAAGATTTACAGGTGCTCTCTAGCACAGATACGCAGTATTTT.

CDR3 loop: CAREVRNTIYF. CDR3 nucleotide sequence: TGTGCCCGAGAAGTTCGAAACACCATATATTTT. The chain employs TRBV30 and TRBJ1-3; D not certain. CDR1 GTSNPN and CDR2 SVGIG come from the germline V gene (reference sequence). The CDR3 runs 11 residues. V lost 8 bases, J lost 5 bases, and 10 bases lay in between.

V is TRBV5-1 and J is TRBJ2-1; weak D call: TRBD2 (6 bases). The CDR3 consists of 16 residues. Trimming took off 0 bases at V and 3 bases at J, with 13 bases between the two ends. CDR1 and CDR2 from the germline V gene are SGHRS and YFSETQ. The chain's CDR3 is CASSLAVSDYYNEQFF. In DNA form, the CDR3 reads TGCGCCAGCAGCTTGGCTGTATCGGACTACTACAATGAGCAGTTCTTC.

V and J are TRBV2 and TRBJ1-6; TRBD1 aligns across 7 bases. The trim removed 3 bases at V and 5 bases at J, leaving 4 bases unmatched. The germline CDR1 and CDR2 sequences are SNHLY and FYNNEI. This CDR3 region has 15 residues. The CDR3 DNA reads as TGTGCCAGCAGTGACTTCAGGGGGGATAATTCACCCCTCCACTTT. Protein: CASSDFRGDNSPLHF.

The V call is TRBV7-9, the J call TRBJ2-3; 9 positions match TRBD2. J was trimmed by 2 bases and V by 7 bases; bases with no gene match: 13. The CDR3 is made up of 17 amino acids. Germline-derived CDR1 and CDR2 are SEHNR and FQNEAQ (reference sequence). For the CDR3, the DNA is TGTGCCAGCACTCTGGGCATTGCGGGGGGGATCACAGATACGCAGTATTTT. Translating gives CASTLGIAGGITDTQYF.

This clone occurred a few times. The chain recombines TRBV2 with TRBJ2-1; 12 positions match TRBD1. Germline V gives CDR1 SNHLY, CDR2 FYNNEI. CDR3 size: 16 residues. Trimming removed 6 bases from V and 5 bases from J; junction bases left unmatched: 8. CDR3 bases: TGTGCCAGCAGGCGAGGGACAGGGGGCAACGACAATGAGCAGTTCTTC. Translating it yields CASRRGTGGNDNEQFF.